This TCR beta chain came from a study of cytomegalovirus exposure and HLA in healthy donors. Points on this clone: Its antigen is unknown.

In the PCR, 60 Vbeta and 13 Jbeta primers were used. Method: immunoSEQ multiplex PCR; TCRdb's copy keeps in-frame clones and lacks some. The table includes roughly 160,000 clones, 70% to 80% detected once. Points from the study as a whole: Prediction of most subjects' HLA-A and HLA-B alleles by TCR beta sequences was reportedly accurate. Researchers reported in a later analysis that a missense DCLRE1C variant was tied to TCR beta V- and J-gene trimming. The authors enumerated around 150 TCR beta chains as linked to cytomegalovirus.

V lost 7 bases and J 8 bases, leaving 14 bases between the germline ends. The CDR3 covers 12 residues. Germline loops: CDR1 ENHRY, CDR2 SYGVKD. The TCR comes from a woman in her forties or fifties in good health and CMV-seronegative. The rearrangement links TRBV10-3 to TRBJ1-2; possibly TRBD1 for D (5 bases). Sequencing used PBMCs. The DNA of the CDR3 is TGTGCCATCACTAACAGGTCGAGGGGCTACACCTTC. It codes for CAITNRSRGYTF.